These 10 T cell receptor beta chains were all obtained from the same sample, sequenced in a study of kidney transplant recipient with SARS-CoV-2 infection. MiXCR was run by TCRdb on the reads, yielding one entry per CDR3 protein. Of fewer than 250,000 distinct CDR3 sequences listed, around 30% are singletons. Here the sequenced sample was a blood sample, taken at baseline and between days 110 and 120 from a kidney transplant recipient. These receptors all come from a young adult male patient who had COVID-19 and was a kidney transplant recipient. Some T cells may have come from the graft donor.

The chain carries TRBV3-1 and TRBJ1-1, with D hard to call. V gave up 1 base and J gave up 2 bases, with 11 bases separating them. CDR1 and CDR2 from the germline V gene are LGHDT and YNNKEL (reference sequence). The CDR3 totals 15 residues. The CDR3 region has the DNA TGTGCCAGCAGCCAAGTACTAGACTTTAACACTGAAGCTTTCTTT. It codes for CASSQVLDFNTEAFF.

This clonotype was found many times. The chain has TRBV2 and TRBJ1-2, with D possibly TRBD1 on 6 matching bases. Per germline, CDR1 SNHLY and CDR2 FYNNEI. Trimming stripped 6 bases from V and 5 bases from J, with 13 bases between. The CDR3 has 13 residues. The DNA of the CDR3 is TGTGCCAGCAGAGGGGGACCGACATATGGCTACACCTTC. Protein product: CASRGGPTYGYTF.

In this sample, this clonotype turned up many times. The V gene is TRBV20-1, the J gene TRBJ1-1; D might be TRBD1 (5 bases). The V end lost 2 bases, the J end lost 4 bases, and 8 bases lay between the germline ends. CDR1 is DFQATT, CDR2 SNEGSKA, per germline (reference sequence). The CDR3 length is 12 residues. The CDR3 protein is CSARMGPTEAFF. The CDR3 bases are TGCAGTGCTAGAATGGGGCCCACTGAAGCTTTCTTT.

This clonotype has a handful of counts. This sequence joins TRBV2 and TRBJ2-1; tentatively, D is TRBD2 (6 bases). The CDR3 runs to 15 residues. V was trimmed by 7 bases and J by 6 bases, leaving 19 bases between them. Germline V gives CDR1 SNHLY, CDR2 FYNNEI. This CDR3 is CASTRVAARGNEQFF. CDR3 bases: TGTGCCAGCACGAGGGTAGCGGCTAGGGGCAATGAGCAGTTCTTC.

This clonotype was counted ten times or more. The chain links TRBV24-1 to TRBJ2-1; D is perhaps TRBD1 (5 bases). Trimming pared 5 bases from V and 3 bases from J, leaving 7 bases between. Germline V gene data show CDR1 as KGHDR and CDR2 as SFDVKD. The CDR3 extends over 13 amino acids. The CDR3 DNA is TGTGCCACCAGTGGACAGAACTACAATGAGCAGTTCTTC. Protein: CATSGQNYNEQFF.

This clonotype has a count of ten or more. V and J are TRBV2 and TRBJ1-1; no clear D gene. V lost 4 bases to trimming and J lost 0 bases, with 3 bases between them. Germline V lookup: CDR1 SNHLY, CDR2 FYNNEI. The CDR3 totals 12 residues. The DNA for the CDR3 is TGTGCCAGCAGTGTTATGAACACTGAAGCTTTCTTT. As protein: CASSVMNTEAFF.

Details on this clonotype: A read error may explain this, as a much larger clone is one base away. This sequence joins TRBV5-8 and TRBJ2-5; 7 positions match TRBD1. The length of the CDR3 is 14 residues. Losses at the gene ends were 5 bases for V and 4 bases for J; bases not matched to a gene: 8. Per the germline V gene, CDR1 is SGHTS and CDR2 is YDEGEE. This chain's CDR3 is CASSLCRGTETQYF. CDR3 DNA sequence: TGTGCCAGCAGTTTATGCAGGGGGACAGAGACCCAGTACTTC.

Points on this clonotype: A much larger clone lies a single base off, so this may be a read error. The chain carries TRBV20-1 and TRBJ2-7; D ambiguous. Trimming shortened V by 0 bases and J by 0 bases, and 9 bases separated the two germline ends. Per germline, CDR1 DFQATT and CDR2 SNEGSKA (reference sequence). CDR3 length: 14 amino acids. CDR3 loop: CSAREVGRSYEQYF. In nucleotides, the CDR3 is TGCAGTGCTAGAGAGGTGGGCCGCTCCTACGAGCAGTACTTC.

Ten or more counts support this clonotype. The chain carries TRBV12-3 or TRBV12-4 and TRBJ1-1; 7 bases map to TRBD1. This CDR3 has 12 residues. V shed 6 bases, J shed 4 bases, and the junction held 2 bases outside the gene matches. The CDR3 protein is CASRSGGTEAFF. The CDR3 DNA is TGTGCCAGCAGGTCAGGGGGCACTGAAGCTTTCTTT.

With respect to this clonotype: Since a much larger clone is just one base distant, this may be a read error. The V gene is TRBV7-2, the J gene TRBJ1-2; unclear D gene. V was cut by 5 bases and J by 4 bases, with 23 bases left in between. CDR1 is SGHTA and CDR2 is FQGNSA in the germline V gene. This CDR3 has 17 residues. This CDR3 reads CASSLFNRDGKTYGYTF. As DNA, the CDR3 is TGTGCCAGCAGCCTTTTCAACAGAGACGGAAAGACCTATGGCTACACCTTC.